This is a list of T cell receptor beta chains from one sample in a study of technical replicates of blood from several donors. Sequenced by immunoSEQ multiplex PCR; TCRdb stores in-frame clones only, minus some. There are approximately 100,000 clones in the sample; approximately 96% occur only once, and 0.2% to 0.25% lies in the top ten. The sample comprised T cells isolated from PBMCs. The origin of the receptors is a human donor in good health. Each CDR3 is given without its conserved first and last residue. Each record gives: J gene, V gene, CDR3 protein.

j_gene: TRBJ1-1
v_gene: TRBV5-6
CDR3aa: ASSIYPQGMGTEAF

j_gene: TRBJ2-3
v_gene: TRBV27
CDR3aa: ASSPYSGRGPDTQY

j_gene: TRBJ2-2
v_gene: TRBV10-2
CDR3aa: ASRKEDRVTGELF

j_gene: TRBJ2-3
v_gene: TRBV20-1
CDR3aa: SAQTSSTQY

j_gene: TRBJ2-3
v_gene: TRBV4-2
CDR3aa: ASSQETGGRADTQY

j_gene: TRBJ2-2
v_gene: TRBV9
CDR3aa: ASSNRQGPTGELF

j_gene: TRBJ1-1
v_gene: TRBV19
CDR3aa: ASSIDRSHTEAF

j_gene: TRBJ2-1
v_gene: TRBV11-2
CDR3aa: ASSLFTRRASGGAYEQF

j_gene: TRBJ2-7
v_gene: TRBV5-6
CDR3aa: ASSLGGISYEQY

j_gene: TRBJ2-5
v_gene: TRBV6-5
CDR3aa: ASSYLAGTQETQY

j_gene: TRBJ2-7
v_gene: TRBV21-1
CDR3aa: ASSTLRDRGRKQY

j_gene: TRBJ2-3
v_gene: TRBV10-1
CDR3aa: ASSPPPRLAGETDTQY

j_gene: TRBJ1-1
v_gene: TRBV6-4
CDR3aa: ASSTDRNTEAF

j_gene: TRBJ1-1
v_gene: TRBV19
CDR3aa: ASSRSRDSEAF

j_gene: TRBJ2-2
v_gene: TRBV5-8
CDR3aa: ASSSDRANTGELF

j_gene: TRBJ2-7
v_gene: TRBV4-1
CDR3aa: ASGSLLSYEQY

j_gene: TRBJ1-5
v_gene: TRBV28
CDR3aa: ASSFLGQGYQPQH

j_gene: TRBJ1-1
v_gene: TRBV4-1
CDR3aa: ASRMTGGIEAF

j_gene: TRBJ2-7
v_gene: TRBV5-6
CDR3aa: ASSLPPLEQY

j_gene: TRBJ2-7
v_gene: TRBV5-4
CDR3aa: ASSSPGSGSGEQY

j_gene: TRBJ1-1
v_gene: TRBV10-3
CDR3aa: AISPGGNTEAF

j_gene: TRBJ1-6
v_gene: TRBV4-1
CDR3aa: ASSQEGRGRNSPLH

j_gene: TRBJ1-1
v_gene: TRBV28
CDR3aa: ASSTHWRGANTEAF

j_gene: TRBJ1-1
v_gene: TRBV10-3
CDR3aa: AISSGQGAQRSSF

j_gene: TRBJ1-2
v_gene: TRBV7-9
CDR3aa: ASSARTSPQYGYT

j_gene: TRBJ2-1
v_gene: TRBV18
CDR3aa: ASQAGLIGGNEQF

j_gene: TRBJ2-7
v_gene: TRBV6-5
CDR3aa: ASSYVGQAYEQY

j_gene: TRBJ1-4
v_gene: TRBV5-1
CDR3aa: ASSGQGATNEKLF

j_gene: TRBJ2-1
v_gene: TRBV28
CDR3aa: ASSLSPGLAGVRGNEQF

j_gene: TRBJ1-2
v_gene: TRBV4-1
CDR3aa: ASRKTGSHGYT

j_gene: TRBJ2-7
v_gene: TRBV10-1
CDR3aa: ASSEYTGTYEQY

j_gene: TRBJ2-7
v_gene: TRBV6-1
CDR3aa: ASSEGSSYEQY

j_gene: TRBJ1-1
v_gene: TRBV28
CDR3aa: ASSAGETHMNTEAF

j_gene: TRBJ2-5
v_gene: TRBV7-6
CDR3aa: ASSLLGGREWETQY

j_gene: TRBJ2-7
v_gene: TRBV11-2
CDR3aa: ASSLEFRDRDYEQY

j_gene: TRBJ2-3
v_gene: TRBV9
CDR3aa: ASSVYGLAGGSTDTQY

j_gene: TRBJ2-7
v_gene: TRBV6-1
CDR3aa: ASSESGTARYEQY

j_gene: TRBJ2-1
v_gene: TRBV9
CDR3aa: ASGATPSSYNEQF

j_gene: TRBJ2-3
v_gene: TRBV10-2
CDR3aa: ASSRDRNTDTQY

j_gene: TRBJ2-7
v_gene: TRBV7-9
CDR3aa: ASSLGDSYEQY

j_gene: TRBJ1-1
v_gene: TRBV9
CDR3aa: ASSPGGLEAF

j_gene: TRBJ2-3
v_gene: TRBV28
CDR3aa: ASSLPGGADTQY